This passage covers 10 T cell receptor beta chains from one sample sequenced in a study of memory B cells and T cells in multiple sclerosis. These receptors have no known antigen. The table came from immunoSEQ multiplex PCR; TCRdb's copy has only in-frame clones and leaves some out. The top ten clones hold about 1.1% of a sample with 35,000 to 55,000 clones, approximately 80% of them seen once. CFSE-dim autoproliferating and CFSE-high non-proliferating T cells from unstimulated culture were sequenced separately. Pooled replicate wells came from some 5x10^7 CFSE-labeled PBMCs cultured 7 days without stimulus. Sequencing was carried out using PBMCs from blood kept in culture. The source of these receptors is a human donor with multiple sclerosis.

The chain has TRBV27 and TRBJ1-2; 7 nucleotides match TRBD1. CDR3 length: 13 amino acids. The junction had 8 bases not matched to a gene; V was cut back by 9 bases and J by 4 bases. Germline V gives CDR1 MNHEY, CDR2 SMNVEV (reference sequence). The CDR3 spells CASRGGVLYGYTF. CDR3 nucleotides: TGTGCCAGTAGAGGGGGCGTGCTCTATGGCTACACCTTC.

The J gene is TRBJ1-3, the V gene TRBV9; the D is unclear. This CDR3 comprises 14 residues. V lost 3 bases to trimming and J lost 3 bases, with 10 bases between them. The germline V gene has CDR1 SGDLS and CDR2 YYNGEE. In DNA, the CDR3 is TGTGCCAGCAGCGCGAGGGTGTATGGAAACACCATATATTTT. This translates into CASSARVYGNTIYF. Drawing the rest from reference TRBV9 and TRBJ1-3, the complete variable domain is DSGVTQTPKHLITATGQRVTLRCSPRSGDLSVYWYQQSLDQGLQFLIQYYNGEERAKGNILERFSAQQFPDLHSELNLSSLELGDSALYFCASSARVYGNTIYFGEGSWLTVV.

The chain carries TRBV5-8 and TRBJ1-4, with D tentatively TRBD1 (5 bases). Germline lookup yields CDR1 SGHTS and CDR2 YDEGEE. Deletions cut 4 bases from V and 5 bases from J, with 12 bases between. The CDR3 consists of 14 residues. The CDR3 loop reads CASSRGPLNEKLFF. CDR3 bases: TGTGCCAGCAGCCGGGGACCGCTCAATGAAAAACTGTTTTTT.

Remarks on this clone: Other DNA sequences from this sample encode an identical CDR3 as well. This sequence joins TRBV5-1 and TRBJ1-1, with D uncertain. This CDR3 comprises 14 residues. V lost 5 bases and J lost 1, with 12 bases in between. CDR1 and CDR2 from the germline V gene are SGHRS and YFSETQ. CDR3 in amino acids: CASSSTAGNTEAFF. DNA for the CDR3: TGCGCCAGCAGTTCCACGGCGGGGAACACTGAAGCTTTCTTT.

The V gene is TRBV19, the J gene TRBJ2-7; TRBD1 or TRBD2 may be the D gene (5 bases each). The CDR3 extends over 13 amino acids. The germline V gene has CDR1 LNHDA and CDR2 SQIVND (reference sequence). The V and J ends lost 6 bases and 5 bases respectively, with 14 bases between them. In nucleotides, the CDR3 is TGTGCCAGTAGCTCCACCGGGGCCCACGAGCAGTACTTC. As protein: CASSSTGAHEQYF.

The sample holds a few counts of this clone. The chain links TRBV6-5 to TRBJ1-1, with D unclear. V was trimmed by 2 bases and J by 1 base, leaving 14 bases between them. Germline V gene data show CDR1 as MNHEY and CDR2 as SVGAGI. This CDR3 comprises 16 residues. As DNA, the CDR3 is TGTGCCAGCAGTTACCCACCGAGGCCAGAGAACACTGAAGCTTTCTTT. Translated, it gives CASSYPPRPENTEAFF.

This chain uses TRBV11-2 with TRBJ2-5; the match to TRBD2 covers 11 bases. The trim removed 2 bases at V and 4 bases at J, leaving 0 bases unmatched. Germline assignment: CDR1 SGHAT and CDR2 FQNNGV. This CDR3 comprises 14 residues. CDR3 region: CASSLTSGGETQYF. Here the CDR3 DNA reads TGTGCCAGCAGCTTAACTAGCGGGGGAGAGACCCAGTACTTC.

The chain combines TRBV7-9 with TRBJ1-1, with 7 bases identical to TRBD1. Trimming removed 5 bases from V and 6 bases from J; junction bases left unmatched: 9. Germline V lookup: CDR1 SEHNR, CDR2 FQNEAQ (reference sequence). CDR3 length equals 14 residues. The CDR3 DNA is TGTGCCAGCAGCCAAATAGACAGGGTCTCTGAAGCTTTCTTT. It translates to CASSQIDRVSEAFF.

This chain links TRBV9 with TRBJ2-7, with 8 bases fitting TRBD2. The CDR3 contains 13 residues. The germline V gene has CDR1 SGDLS and CDR2 YYNGEE. V lost 0 bases and J lost 6; bases outside the gene matches: 2. The CDR3 sequence: CASSVETSGEQYF. The CDR3 region has the DNA TGTGCCAGCAGCGTAGAAACTAGCGGCGAGCAGTACTTC.

This clone was seen just once. The chain links TRBV29-1 to TRBJ2-5; no definite D call. There are 12 residues in the CDR3. The ends were cut back, 5 bases at V and 2 bases at J, with 9 bases in the middle. Germline V gene lookup returns CDR1 SQVTM and CDR2 ANQGSEA. The CDR3 reads CSVLSTQETQYF. The DNA for the CDR3 is TGCAGCGTTCTGAGTACACAAGAGACCCAGTACTTC.